The 7 T cell receptor beta chains given below trace back to one sample, sequenced in a study of blood T cell repertoires in COVID-19. Profiled with immunoSEQ multiplex PCR; TCRdb holds only in-frame clones, not every one. The sample records some 340,000 clones, 85% to 95% being singletons. Sequenced material: PBMCs or T cells enriched from blood (not recorded which). Every receptor here comes from a woman in her twenties or thirties who had been exposed to COVID-19.

This chain joins TRBV6-1 and TRBJ1-3; D is unclear. The germline gives CDR1 MNHNS, CDR2 SASEGT. The CDR3 runs to 15 residues. V gave up 2 bases and J gave up 0 bases, with 8 bases separating them. CDR3 region: CASSEMADSGNTIYF. CDR3 in DNA: TGTGCCAGCAGTGAAATGGCAGACTCTGGAAACACCATATATTTT.

The chain carries TRBV29-1 and TRBJ2-3; D is undetermined. The germline V gene has CDR1 SQVTM and CDR2 ANQGSEA. The CDR3 contains 14 residues. The ends were cut back, 3 bases at V and 0 bases at J, with 10 bases in the middle. In DNA, the CDR3 is TGCAGCGTTGAGAGTAAGACTAGCACAGATACGCAGTATTTT. Residues: CSVESKTSTDTQYF.

J is TRBJ1-5 and V is TRBV5-1, with TRBD1 identical over 11 bases. CDR3 length: 15 amino acids. V shed 4 bases and J 6 bases; nucleotides not matched to a gene: 6. Per germline, CDR1 SGHRS and CDR2 YFSETQ. Here the CDR3 reads CASSPGQGAGQPQHF. In DNA, the CDR3 is TGCGCCAGCAGCCCAGGACAGGGGGCAGGTCAGCCCCAGCATTTT.

This clone is a singleton in its sample. This rearrangement joins TRBV20-1 to TRBJ1-5, with D unclear. This CDR3 spans 11 amino acids. Between the trimmed V and J ends, which lost 3 bases and 7 bases, there was a span of 7 bases. Germline V gene sequence: CDR1 DFQATT, CDR2 SNEGSKA (reference sequence). CDR3 sequence (DNA): TGCAGTGCTAGTGATGGCCAGCCCCAGCATTTT. This translates into CSASDGQPQHF.

V is TRBV6-5 and J is TRBJ2-5; TRBD1 aligns across 7 bases. Germline-derived CDR1 and CDR2 are MNHEY and SVGAGI. The CDR3 sequence is 13 residues long. After removal of 4 bases from V and 6 bases from J, the junction contained 5 bases not matched to a gene. The CDR3 sequence: CASSLTGEKTQYF. The CDR3 DNA reads TGTGCCAGCAGTTTAACAGGGGAGAAGACCCAGTACTTC.

The rearrangement links TRBV15 to TRBJ1-2, with D possibly being TRBD1 (5 bases). V gave up 0 bases and J gave up 4 bases, with 12 bases separating them. From germline, CDR1 is LNHNV and CDR2 YYDKDF (reference sequence). CDR3 length: 15 residues. CDR3 bases: TGTGCCACCAGCAGAGATCGAGACAGACCCTATGGCTACACCTTC. Amino acid sequence: CATSRDRDRPYGYTF.

V is TRBV5-4 and J is TRBJ1-5, with TRBD1 as a possible D gene (5 bases). The CDR3 covers 14 residues. V was pared by 4 bases and J by 3 bases, with 11 bases between. From germline, CDR1 is SGHNT and CDR2 YYREEE (reference sequence). This chain's CDR3 is CASSRDRVNQPQHF. DNA of the CDR3: TGTGCCAGCAGCCGCGACAGAGTCAATCAGCCCCAGCATTTT. Variable domain in full (rest from reference TRBV5-4 and TRBJ1-5): ETGVTQSPTHLIKTRGQQVTLRCSSQSGHNTVSWYQQALGQGPQFIFQYYREEENGRGNFPPRFSGLQFPNYSSELNVNALELDDSALYLCASSRDRVNQPQHFGDGTRLSIL.